This record covers a single T cell receptor (beta chain). What it binds is not known. This entry comes from a study of shared clonotypes between healthy human individuals. General study findings and limits: Shared clonotypes: about 5% naive CD4, around 4% naive CD8, roughly 2.4% memory CD4, 0.4% to 0.45% memory CD8. Among non-shared clonotypes, generation probabilities were lower than among those shared by all four donors.

Replicate PCRs for sorted subsets used 200 ng DNA; this equaled 25,000 to 30,000 T cell genomes. Libraries were prepared by immunoSEQ multiplex PCR; TCRdb keeps only in-frame clonotypes and omits some of them. The sample holds millions of clones, more than 80% seen once. A CD45RA+ naive subset and a CD45RA-negative memory subset were split from CD4+ cells. The sample consisted of naive CD4+ T cells sorted from blood. Documented subset: CD45RA+ positively selected. This receptor was taken from a man younger than 30 in good health.

For the CDR3, the DNA is TGTGCCAGCAGTTTCTCGGCAGGGGGCAACCTCGGCTACACCTTC. Encoded protein: CASSFSAGGNLGYTF. This chain uses TRBV28 with TRBJ1-2; TRBD1 aligns across 8 bases. CDR1 MDHEN and CDR2 SYDVKM come from the germline V gene. CDR3 length: 15 amino acids. Losses at the gene ends were 3 bases for V and 8 bases for J; bases not matched to a gene: 11.